The clone carrying this T cell receptor (beta chain) was seen a single time. TCRdb's copy holds only in-frame clones and misses some; the assay was immunoSEQ multiplex PCR. The sample carries some 40,000 clones, approximately 90% recorded once. The data stem from a study of blood T cell repertoires in COVID-19. This clonotype was sampled from a man between 45 and 60 years old with active COVID-19. What was sequenced was peripheral blood.

The CDR3 loop is CASRRAGTGVGTGELFF. CDR3 nucleotides: TGTGCCAGCAGAAGAGCCGGGACAGGGGTGGGCACCGGGGAGCTGTTTTTT. The chain carries TRBV27 and TRBJ2-2; 10 bases agree with TRBD1. This CDR3 contains 17 residues. The V gene's germline CDR1 is MNHEY and CDR2 SMNVEV (reference sequence). The J segment lost 4 bases and the V segment lost 6 bases, leaving 11 bases of the junction unmatched.